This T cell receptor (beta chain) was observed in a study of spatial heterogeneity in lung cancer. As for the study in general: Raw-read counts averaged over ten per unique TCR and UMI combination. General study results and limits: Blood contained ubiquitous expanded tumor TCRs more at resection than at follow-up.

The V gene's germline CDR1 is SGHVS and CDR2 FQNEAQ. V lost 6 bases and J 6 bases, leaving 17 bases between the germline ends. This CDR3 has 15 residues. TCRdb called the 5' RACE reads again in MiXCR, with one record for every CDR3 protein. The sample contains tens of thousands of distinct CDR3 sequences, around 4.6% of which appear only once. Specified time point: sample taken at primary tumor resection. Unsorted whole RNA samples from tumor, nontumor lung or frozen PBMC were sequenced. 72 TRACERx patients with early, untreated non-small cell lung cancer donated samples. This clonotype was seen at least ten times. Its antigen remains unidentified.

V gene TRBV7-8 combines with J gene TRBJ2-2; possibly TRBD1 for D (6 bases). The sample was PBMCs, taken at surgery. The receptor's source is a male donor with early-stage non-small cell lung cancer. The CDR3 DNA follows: TGTGCCAGCAGATACCGGGACATCGGGGCCGGGGAGCTGTTTTTT. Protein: CASRYRDIGAGELFF.